The rows below give T cell receptor beta chains drawn from one sample of a study of T cells in Graves' hyperthyroidism and ophthalmopathy. TCRdb re-analysed the multiplex PCR reads in MiXCR, keeping a single row per CDR3 protein. The repertoire has around 250,000 distinct CDR3 sequences, about 24% of them found once; the top ten carry around 40%. The sequencing input was blood. The receptors were gathered from a woman in her thirties or forties with Graves' ophthalmopathy. Both conserved end residues are part of each CDR3. The order of the fields is clone size, J gene, D gene, V gene, CDR3 protein, CDR3 DNA. D genes are given only for firm matches. Some rows mark clone size as missing; the rest say once, few, many or name a class of expanded clone.

once	TRBJ1-6	NA	TRBV6-1	CASSEGTDNSPLHF	TGTGCCAGCAGTGAAGGAACAGATAATTCACCCCTCCACTTT
NA	TRBJ2-7	NA	TRBV28	CASSSFGGRGYSYEQYF	TGTGCCAGCAGTTCCTTCGGGGGCAGGGGGTATTCCTACGAGCAGTACTTC
many	TRBJ2-7	NA	TRBV9	CASSAGTWAEYEQYF	TGTGCCAGCAGCGCGGGGACTTGGGCGGAATACGAGCAGTACTTC
few	TRBJ2-5	NA	TRBV5-1	CASSPQGFRETQYF	TGCGCCAGCAGCCCCCAGGGTTTTCGGGAGACCCAGTACTTC
NA	TRBJ2-7	TRBD2	TRBV2	CATARFSGSGEQYF	TGTGCCACCGCTCGGTTTAGCGGGAGCGGCGAGCAGTACTTC
many	TRBJ1-1	NA	TRBV6-5	CASSYSWGGGTEAFF	TGTGCCAGCAGTTACTCGTGGGGGGGCGGCACTGAAGCTTTCTTT
many	TRBJ1-6	TRBD1	TRBV6-1	CASGDSRNSPLHF	TGTGCCAGCGGGGACAGCAGAAATTCACCCCTCCACTTT
many	TRBJ1-2	TRBD1	TRBV29-1	CSVSGGVGYTF	TGCAGCGTGTCAGGGGGGGTCGGCTACACCTTC
many	TRBJ1-1	NA	TRBV29-1	CSVDGGPRTEAFF	TGCAGCGTTGACGGCGGTCCGAGGACTGAAGCTTTCTTT
many	TRBJ2-7	NA	TRBV19	CASSISGSRGAYEQYF	TGTGCCAGTAGTATCTCGGGCAGCAGGGGGGCCTACGAGCAGTACTTC
NA	TRBJ1-1	NA	TRBV12-3/TRBV12-4	CASSFIRSNTEAFF	TGTGCCAGCAGTTTTATCAGGTCGAACACTGAAGCTTTCTTT
many	TRBJ2-7	NA	TRBV20-1	CSAHGLTYEQYF	TGCAGTGCTCACGGTCTTACCTACGAGCAGTACTTC
NA	TRBJ1-5	NA	TRBV15	CATSRDRTAGNQPQHF	TGTGCCACCAGCAGAGATCGGACAGCTGGGAATCAGCCCCAGCATTTT
many	TRBJ1-1	TRBD1	TRBV30	CAWGTGGNTEAFF	TGTGCCTGGGGGACAGGGGGGAACACTGAAGCTTTCTTT
NA	TRBJ1-1	NA	TRBV29-1	CSVRQVRGAFF	TGCAGCGTTCGACAGGTTCGCGGAGCTTTCTTT
many	TRBJ2-2	NA	TRBV28	CAGGGYRTGELFF	TGTGCAGGGGGGGGGTACCGCACCGGGGAGCTGTTTTTT
many	TRBJ2-7	NA	TRBV24-1	CATSDFAGEQYF	TGTGCCACCAGTGATTTTGCAGGAGAGCAGTACTTC
few	TRBJ2-5	TRBD2	TRBV24-1	CATSDFSSSGRETQYF	TGTGCCACCAGTGATTTTTCGTCTAGCGGGCGAGAGACCCAGTACTTC
many	TRBJ1-5	NA	TRBV10-3	CAISDRGDSQPQHF	TGTGCCATCAGTGATCGGGGAGATAGTCAGCCCCAGCATTTT
many	TRBJ2-5	NA	TRBV5-1	CASSSAQETQYF	TGTGCCAGCAGTAGCGCACAAGAGACCCAGTACTTC
many	TRBJ1-5	NA	TRBV28	CASSKQGNQPQHF	TGTGCCAGCAGTAAACAGGGTAATCAGCCCCAGCATTTT
NA	TRBJ2-6	NA	TRBV27	CASRDRPISGANVLIF	TGTGCCAGCAGGGACAGACCAATCTCTGGGGCCAACGTCCTGATTTTC
NA	TRBJ1-1	NA	TRBV12-3/TRBV12-4	CASGQIPMNTEAFF	TGTGCCAGTGGACAGATCCCCATGAACACTGAAGCTTTCTTT
many	TRBJ2-2	NA	TRBV5-1	CASSFLGGGPNTGELFF	TGCGCCAGCAGCTTCCTCGGGGGCGGGCCTAACACCGGGGAGCTGTTTTTT
few	TRBJ1-6	NA	TRBV3-1	CASSQVGENSPLHF	TGTGCCAGCAGCCAAGTGGGGGAGAATTCACCCCTCCACTTT
many	TRBJ1-2	NA	TRBV10-3	CAISSQEGANYGYTF	TGTGCCATCAGTTCTCAAGAGGGAGCTAACTATGGCTACACCTTC
many	TRBJ1-5	NA	TRBV12-3/TRBV12-4	CASRIESGIPGNQPQHF	TGTGCCAGCAGGATAGAGTCGGGTATCCCTGGCAATCAGCCCCAGCATTTT
NA	TRBJ2-5	NA	TRBV27	CAGVTQYF	TGTGCCGGGGTTACCCAGTACTTC
many	TRBJ2-7	NA	TRBV6-5	CASTSAGEQYF	TGTGCCAGTACGTCAGCGGGCGAGCAGTACTTC
many	TRBJ1-1	NA	TRBV3-1	CASSQVRSAEAFF	TGTGCCAGCAGCCAAGTCCGAAGCGCTGAAGCTTTCTTT
many	TRBJ2-7	TRBD1	TRBV6-6	CATSGTGAREQYF	TGTGCCACCTCCGGGACAGGGGCACGGGAGCAGTACTTC
NA	TRBJ2-5	NA	TRBV30	CAWSSRGRETQYF	TGTGCCTGGAGTTCCCGGGGGCGTGAGACCCAGTACTTC
few	TRBJ2-7	NA	TRBV20-1	CSANLQGGYYEQYF	TGCAGTGCGAACCTACAGGGAGGGTACTACGAGCAGTACTTC
NA	TRBJ2-7	NA	TRBV6-1	CASGDHPRDEQYF	TGTGCCAGCGGGGATCATCCTCGGGACGAGCAGTACTTC
many	TRBJ1-2	TRBD1	TRBV29-1	CSVEGQGVYGYTF	TGCAGCGTTGAGGGACAGGGAGTCTATGGCTACACCTTC
many	TRBJ1-2	TRBD1	TRBV6-5	CASDQGASYGYTF	TGTGCCAGTGATCAGGGGGCGAGCTATGGCTACACCTTC
many	TRBJ2-2	NA	TRBV5-1	CASSPTPFAGELFF	TGCGCCAGCAGCCCTACACCATTCGCCGGGGAGCTGTTTTTT
many	TRBJ2-2	TRBD2	TRBV20-1	CSAKSSGSFSGELFF	TGCAGTGCCAAATCTAGCGGGAGTTTTTCCGGGGAGCTGTTTTTT
many	TRBJ2-7	NA	TRBV4-1	CASSQDPRGGQYF	TGCGCCAGCAGCCAAGATCCCCGCGGCGGGCAGTACTTC
many	TRBJ1-2	TRBD1	TRBV6-4	CASSHPPGQGARGGYTF	TGTGCCAGCAGCCATCCTCCGGGACAGGGGGCTAGGGGCGGCTACACCTTC
many	TRBJ2-5	TRBD2	TRBV28	CASSPGLAGQETQYF	TGTGCCAGCAGTCCCGGACTAGCGGGACAAGAGACCCAGTACTTC
many	TRBJ1-4	NA	TRBV10-2	CASTSDPVGEKLFF	TGCGCCAGCACCTCGGACCCGGTGGGGGAAAAACTGTTTTTT
NA	TRBJ2-5	NA	TRBV6-1	CASKRNRYVGEETQYF	TGTGCCAGCAAAAGAAACCGTTATGTGGGGGAAGAGACCCAGTACTTC
NA	TRBJ1-3	TRBD1	TRBV6-5	CASSYSWTGGNTIYF	TGTGCCAGCAGTTACTCGTGGACAGGTGGAAACACCATATATTTT
many	TRBJ1-5	NA	TRBV30	CAWTTGGNQPQHF	TGTGCCTGGACGACAGGAGGAAATCAGCCCCAGCATTTT
NA	TRBJ2-7	NA	TRBV5-1	CASSFGVNEQYF	TGCGCCAGCAGCTTTGGGGTCAACGAGCAGTACTTC
NA	TRBJ2-7	TRBD2	TRBV6-1	CASLKREVLEQYF	TGTGCCAGCCTGAAGCGGGAGGTTCTCGAGCAGTACTTC
NA	TRBJ2-3	NA	TRBV12-3/TRBV12-4	CASKGSTDTQYF	TGTGCCAGCAAGGGGAGCACAGATACGCAGTATTTT
NA	TRBJ2-2	NA	TRBV7-9	CANHLSGELYF	TGTGCCAATCATCTGTCCGGGGAGCTGTATTTT
many	TRBJ2-7	NA	TRBV5-1	CASSRIGGQYEQYF	TGCGCCAGCAGTCGGATTGGGGGGCAGTACGAGCAGTACTTC
many	TRBJ1-6	NA	TRBV7-2	CASSLGRAAGPLHF	TGTGCCAGCAGCTTAGGGAGGGCCGCGGGACCCCTCCACTTT